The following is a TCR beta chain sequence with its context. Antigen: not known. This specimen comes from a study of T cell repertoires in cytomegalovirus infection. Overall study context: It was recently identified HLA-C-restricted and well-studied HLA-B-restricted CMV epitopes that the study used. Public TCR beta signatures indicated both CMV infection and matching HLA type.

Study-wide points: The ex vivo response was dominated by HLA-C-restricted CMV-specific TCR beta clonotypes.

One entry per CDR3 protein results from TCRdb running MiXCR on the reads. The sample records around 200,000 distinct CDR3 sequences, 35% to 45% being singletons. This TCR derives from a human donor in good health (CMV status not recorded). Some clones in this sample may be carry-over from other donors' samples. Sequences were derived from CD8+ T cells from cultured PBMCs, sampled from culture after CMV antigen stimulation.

Written as DNA, the CDR3 is TGTGCCAGCAGCGTAGTTGGTAGCGGGGAAGAGACCCAGTACTTC. This sequence encodes CASSVVGSGEETQYF. V is TRBV9 and J is TRBJ2-5; the match to TRBD2 covers 8 bases. CDR3 length: 15 amino acids. Germline CDR1 and CDR2: SGDLS and YYNGEE. Trimming took 0 bases from V and 3 from J; bases not matched to a gene: 4.